This note documents a single TCR beta chain sequence. Sequenced by immunoSEQ multiplex PCR; TCRdb stores in-frame clones only, minus some. The profile shows 200,000 or so clones, about 80% of them singletons. This sample was taken from a study of blood T cell repertoires in COVID-19. Germline-derived CDR1 and CDR2 are SGHTA and FQGNSA. CDR3 length: 15 amino acids. Germline trimming cut 4 bases from V and 3 bases from J; bases unmatched to any gene: 5. The V and J genes are TRBV7-2 and TRBJ2-7; 11 nucleotides agree with TRBD1. The receptor comes from a man aged 40-55 years who had recovered from COVID-19. Source material: PBMCs or T cells enriched from blood (not recorded which). The CDR3 loop is CASSYRTGGYYEQYF. The CDR3 DNA is TGTGCCAGCAGCTATCGGACAGGGGGCTACTACGAGCAGTACTTC.